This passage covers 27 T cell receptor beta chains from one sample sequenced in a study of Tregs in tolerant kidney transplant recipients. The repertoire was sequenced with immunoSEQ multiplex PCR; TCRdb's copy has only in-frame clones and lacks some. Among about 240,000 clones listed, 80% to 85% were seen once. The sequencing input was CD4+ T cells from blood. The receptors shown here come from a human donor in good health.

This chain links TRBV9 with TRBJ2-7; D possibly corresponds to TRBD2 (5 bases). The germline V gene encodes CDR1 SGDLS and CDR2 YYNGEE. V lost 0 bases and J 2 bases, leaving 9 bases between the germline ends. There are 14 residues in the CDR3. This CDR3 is CASSVGTPPYEQYF. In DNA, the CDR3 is TGTGCCAGCAGCGTAGGGACTCCACCCTACGAGCAGTACTTC.

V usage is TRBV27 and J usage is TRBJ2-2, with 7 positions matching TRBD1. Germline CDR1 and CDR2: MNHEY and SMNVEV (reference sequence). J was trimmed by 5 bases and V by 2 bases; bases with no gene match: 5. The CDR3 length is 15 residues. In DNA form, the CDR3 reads TGTGCCAGCAGTTTAAGGGGGCTTAAAACCGGGGAGCTGTTTTTT. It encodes CASSLRGLKTGELFF.

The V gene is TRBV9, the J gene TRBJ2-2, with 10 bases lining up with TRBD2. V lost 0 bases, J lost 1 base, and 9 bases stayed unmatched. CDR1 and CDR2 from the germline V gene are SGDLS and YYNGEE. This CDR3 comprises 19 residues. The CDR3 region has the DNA TGTGCCAGCAGCGTAGGGGCCCTTAGCGGGGGGCGGAACACCGGGGAGCTGTTTTTT. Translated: CASSVGALSGGRNTGELFF.

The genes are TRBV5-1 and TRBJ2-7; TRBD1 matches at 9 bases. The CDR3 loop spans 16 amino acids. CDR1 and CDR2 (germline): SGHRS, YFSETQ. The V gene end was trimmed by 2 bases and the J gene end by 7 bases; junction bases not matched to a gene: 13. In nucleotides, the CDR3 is TGCGCCAGCAGCTTCCAGCCCTCGGGACAGGGAGAAGAGCAGTACTTC. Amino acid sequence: CASSFQPSGQGEEQYF.

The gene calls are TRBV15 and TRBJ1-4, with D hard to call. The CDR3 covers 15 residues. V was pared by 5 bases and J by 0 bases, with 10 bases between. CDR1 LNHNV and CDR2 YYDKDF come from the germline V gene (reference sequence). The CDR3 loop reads CATSRSSATNEKLFF. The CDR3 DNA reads TGTGCCACCAGCCGCAGTTCGGCAACTAATGAAAAACTGTTTTTT.

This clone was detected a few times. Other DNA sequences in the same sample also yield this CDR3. The CDR3 loop reads CASSLGSGGKDTQYF. The CDR3 DNA reads TGTGCCAGCAGCCTGGGGAGCGGGGGGAAAGATACGCAGTATTTT. This chain joins TRBV7-2 and TRBJ2-3; 9 nucleotides agree with TRBD2. This CDR3 is built from 15 residues. CDR1 and CDR2 from the germline V gene are SGHTA and FQGNSA. V lost 5 bases, J lost 5 bases, and 8 bases stayed unmatched.

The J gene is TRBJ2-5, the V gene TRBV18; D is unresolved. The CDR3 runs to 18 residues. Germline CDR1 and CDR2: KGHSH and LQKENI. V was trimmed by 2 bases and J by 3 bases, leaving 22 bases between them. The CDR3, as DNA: TGTGCCAGCTCACCAGTCTTCCAGCAGCCTGCAACCAAAGAGACCCAGTACTTC. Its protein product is CASSPVFQQPATKETQYF.

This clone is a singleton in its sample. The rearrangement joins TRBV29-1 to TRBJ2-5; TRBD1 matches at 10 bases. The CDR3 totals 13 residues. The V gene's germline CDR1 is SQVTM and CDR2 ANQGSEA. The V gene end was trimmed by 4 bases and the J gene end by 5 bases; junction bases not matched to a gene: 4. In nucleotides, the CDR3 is TGCAGCGTTGGACAGGGGGCGCTTGAGACCCAGTACTTC. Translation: CSVGQGALETQYF.

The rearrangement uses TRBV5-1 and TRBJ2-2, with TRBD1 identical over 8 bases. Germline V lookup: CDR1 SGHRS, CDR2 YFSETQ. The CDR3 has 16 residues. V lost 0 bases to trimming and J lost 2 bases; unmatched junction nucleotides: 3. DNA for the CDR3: TGCGCCAGCAGCTTGGTTGGGACAGGTAACACCGGGGAGCTGTTTTTT. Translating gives CASSLVGTGNTGELFF.

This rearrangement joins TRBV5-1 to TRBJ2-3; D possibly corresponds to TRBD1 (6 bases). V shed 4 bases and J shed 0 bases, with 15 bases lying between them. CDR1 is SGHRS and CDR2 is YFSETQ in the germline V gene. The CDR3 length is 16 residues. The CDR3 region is CASSLPLGTSTDTQYF. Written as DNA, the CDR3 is TGCGCCAGCAGCCTCCCATTGGGGACAAGCACAGATACGCAGTATTTT.

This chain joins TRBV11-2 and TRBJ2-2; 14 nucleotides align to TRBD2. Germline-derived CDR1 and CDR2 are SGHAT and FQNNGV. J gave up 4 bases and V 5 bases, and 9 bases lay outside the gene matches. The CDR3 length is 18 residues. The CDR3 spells CASSPGLAGASSTGELFF. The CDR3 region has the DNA TGTGCCAGCAGCCCGGGACTAGCGGGAGCCTCGAGCACCGGGGAGCTGTTTTTT.

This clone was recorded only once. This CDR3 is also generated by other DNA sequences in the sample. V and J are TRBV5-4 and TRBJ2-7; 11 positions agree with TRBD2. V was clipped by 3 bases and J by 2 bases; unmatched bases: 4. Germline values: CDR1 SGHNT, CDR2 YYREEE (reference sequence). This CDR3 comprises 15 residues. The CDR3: CASSSASGRTYEQYF. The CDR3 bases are TGTGCCAGCAGCTCAGCTAGCGGGAGGACCTACGAGCAGTACTTC.

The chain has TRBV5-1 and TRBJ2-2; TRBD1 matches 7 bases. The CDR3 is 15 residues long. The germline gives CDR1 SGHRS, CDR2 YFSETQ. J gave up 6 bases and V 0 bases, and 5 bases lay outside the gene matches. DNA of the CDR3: TGCGCCAGCAGCTTGGACGTAACAGGGGCCGGGGAGCTGTTTTTT. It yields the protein CASSLDVTGAGELFF.

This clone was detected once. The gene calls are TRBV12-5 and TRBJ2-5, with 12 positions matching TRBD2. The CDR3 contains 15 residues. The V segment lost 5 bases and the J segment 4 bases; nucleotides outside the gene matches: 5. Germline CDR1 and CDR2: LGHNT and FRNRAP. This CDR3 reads CASGPRLAGVETQYF. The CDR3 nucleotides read TGTGCTAGTGGTCCAAGACTAGCGGGGGTAGAGACCCAGTACTTC.

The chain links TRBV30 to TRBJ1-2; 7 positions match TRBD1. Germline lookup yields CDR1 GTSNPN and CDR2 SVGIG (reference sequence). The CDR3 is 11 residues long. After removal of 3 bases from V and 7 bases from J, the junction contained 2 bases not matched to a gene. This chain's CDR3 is CAWRRGPGYTF. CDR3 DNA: TGTGCCTGGAGAAGGGGGCCTGGCTACACCTTC.

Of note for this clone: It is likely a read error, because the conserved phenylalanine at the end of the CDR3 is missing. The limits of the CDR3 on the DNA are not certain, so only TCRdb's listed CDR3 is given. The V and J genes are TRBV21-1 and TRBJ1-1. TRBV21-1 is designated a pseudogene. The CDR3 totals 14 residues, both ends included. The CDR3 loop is CASSDRRRQAPEFA.

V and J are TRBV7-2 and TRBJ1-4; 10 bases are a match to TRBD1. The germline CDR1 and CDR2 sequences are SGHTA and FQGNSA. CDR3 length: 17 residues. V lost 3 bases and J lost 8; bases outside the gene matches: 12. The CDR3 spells CASSFLSRDRGQEKLFF. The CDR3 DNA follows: TGTGCCAGCAGCTTCCTATCCCGGGACAGGGGCCAGGAAAAACTGTTTTTT.

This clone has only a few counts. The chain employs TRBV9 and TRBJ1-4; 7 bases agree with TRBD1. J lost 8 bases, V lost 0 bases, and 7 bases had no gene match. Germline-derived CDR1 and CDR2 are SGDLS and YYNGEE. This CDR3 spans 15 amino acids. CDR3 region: CASSVEGARGEKLFF. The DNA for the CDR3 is TGTGCCAGCAGCGTAGAGGGGGCGCGGGGGGAAAAACTGTTTTTT. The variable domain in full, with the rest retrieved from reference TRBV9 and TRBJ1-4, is DSGVTQTPKHLITATGQRVTLRCSPRSGDLSVYWYQQSLDQGLQFLIQYYNGEERAKGNILERFSAQQFPDLHSELNLSSLELGDSALYFCASSVEGARGEKLFFGSGTQLSVL.

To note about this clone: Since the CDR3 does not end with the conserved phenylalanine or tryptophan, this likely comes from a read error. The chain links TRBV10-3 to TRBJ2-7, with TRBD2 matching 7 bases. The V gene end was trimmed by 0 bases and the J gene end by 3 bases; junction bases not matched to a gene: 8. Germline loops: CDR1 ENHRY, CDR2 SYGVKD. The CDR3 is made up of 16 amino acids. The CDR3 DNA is TGTGCCATCAGTGAGTCGAAGGCGGGGGTCAACTACGAGCAGTACTCC. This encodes CAISESKAGVNYEQYS.

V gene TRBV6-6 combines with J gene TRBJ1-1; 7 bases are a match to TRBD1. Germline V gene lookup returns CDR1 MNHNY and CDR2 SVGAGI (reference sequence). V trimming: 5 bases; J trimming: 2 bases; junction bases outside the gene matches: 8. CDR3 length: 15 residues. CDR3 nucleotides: TGTGCCAGCAGTATCCAGACAGGGAGAAACACTGAAGCTTTCTTT. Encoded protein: CASSIQTGRNTEAFF.

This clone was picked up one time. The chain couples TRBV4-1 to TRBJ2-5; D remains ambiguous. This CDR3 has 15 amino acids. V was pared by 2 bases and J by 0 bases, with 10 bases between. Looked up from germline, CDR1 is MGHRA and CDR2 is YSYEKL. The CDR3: CASSQWSLYQETQYF. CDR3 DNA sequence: TGCGCCAGCAGCCAATGGTCTCTGTACCAAGAGACCCAGTACTTC.

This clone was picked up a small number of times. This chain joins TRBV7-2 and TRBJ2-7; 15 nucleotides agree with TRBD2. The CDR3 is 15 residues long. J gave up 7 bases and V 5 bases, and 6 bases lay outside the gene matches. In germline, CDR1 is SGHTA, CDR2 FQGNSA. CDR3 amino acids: CASSAGTSGRLEQYF. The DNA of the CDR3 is TGTGCCAGCAGCGCGGGGACTAGCGGGAGGTTGGAGCAGTACTTC.

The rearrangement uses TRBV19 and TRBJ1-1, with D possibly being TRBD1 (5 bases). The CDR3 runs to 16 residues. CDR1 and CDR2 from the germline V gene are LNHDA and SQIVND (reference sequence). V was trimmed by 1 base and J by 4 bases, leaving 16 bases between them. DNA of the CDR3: TGTGCCAGTAGTATAGGGGCGCACAGGAGGGGCACTGAAGCTTTCTTT. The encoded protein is CASSIGAHRRGTEAFF.

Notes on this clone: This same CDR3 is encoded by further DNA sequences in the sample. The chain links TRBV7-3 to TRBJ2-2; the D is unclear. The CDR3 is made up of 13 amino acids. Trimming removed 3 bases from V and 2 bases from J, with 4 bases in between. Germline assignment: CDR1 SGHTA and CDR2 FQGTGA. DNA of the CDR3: TGTGCCAGCAGCTTCGGTAACACCGGGGAGCTGTTTTTT. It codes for CASSFGNTGELFF.

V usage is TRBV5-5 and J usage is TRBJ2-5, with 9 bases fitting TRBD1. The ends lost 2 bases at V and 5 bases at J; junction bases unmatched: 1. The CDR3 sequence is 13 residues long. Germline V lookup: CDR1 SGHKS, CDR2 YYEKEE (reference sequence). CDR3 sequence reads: CASSLQGAETQYF. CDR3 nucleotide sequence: TGTGCCAGCAGCTTACAGGGGGCCGAGACCCAGTACTTC.

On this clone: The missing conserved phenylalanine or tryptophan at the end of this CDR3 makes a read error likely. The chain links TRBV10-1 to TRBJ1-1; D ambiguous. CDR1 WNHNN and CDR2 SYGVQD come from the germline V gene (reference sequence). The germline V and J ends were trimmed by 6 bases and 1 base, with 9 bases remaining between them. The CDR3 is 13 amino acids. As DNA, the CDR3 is TGCGCCAGCAGGGCAGGTAGGAACACTGAAGCTTTCTCT. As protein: CASRAGRNTEAFS.

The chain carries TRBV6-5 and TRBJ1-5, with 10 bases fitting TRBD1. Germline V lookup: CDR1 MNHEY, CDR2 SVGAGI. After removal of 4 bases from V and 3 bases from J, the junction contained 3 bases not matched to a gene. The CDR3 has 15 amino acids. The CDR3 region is CASSSGTGDNQPQHF. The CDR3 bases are TGTGCCAGCAGTTCCGGGACAGGGGACAATCAGCCCCAGCATTTT.